Below are 3 T cell receptor beta chains sequenced from a single sample in a study of blood T cell repertoires in COVID-19. The data were produced by immunoSEQ multiplex PCR, yet TCRdb's version contains in-frame clones alone and is incomplete. The table lists 200,000 to 300,000 clones, over 70% of them singletons, with 7.5% to 9% in the top ten. Sequencing was carried out using peripheral blood. The origin of the receptors is a woman aged 80 or older with acute or convalescent COVID-19.

The CDR3 is CASSLIPGRGLNTGELFF. The CDR3 bases are TGTGCCAGCAGCCTTATTCCAGGGCGGGGATTGAACACCGGGGAGCTGTTTTTT. This chain uses TRBV9 with TRBJ2-2; possibly TRBD2 for D (6 bases). There are 18 residues in the CDR3. The V end lost 4 bases, the J end lost 1 base, and 20 bases lay between the germline ends. Germline loops: CDR1 SGDLS, CDR2 YYNGEE.

The chain has TRBV12-3 or TRBV12-4 and TRBJ1-2; TRBD1 aligns across 10 bases. The CDR3 consists of 13 residues. J lost 7 bases, V lost 7 bases, and 6 bases had no gene match. The CDR3 DNA reads TGTGCCAGCACCAGACAGGGGGCAGGTGGCTACACCTTC. Its translation: CASTRQGAGGYTF.

This chain joins TRBV5-4 and TRBJ1-5; possible D gene TRBD1, 6 bases. The V end lost 2 bases, the J end lost 4 bases, and 10 bases lay between the germline ends. The CDR3 is made up of 14 amino acids. CDR1 is SGHNT, CDR2 YYREEE, per germline (reference sequence). CDR3 region: CASSLQGVNQPQHF. The CDR3 DNA is TGTGCCAGCAGCTTACAGGGAGTTAATCAGCCCCAGCATTTT.